This T cell receptor (beta chain) was observed in a study of T cells expressing NK-cell markers. Study-level background: All TCR beta repertoires analysed originated from sorted CD3+CD56+NKG2C+, CD3+CD56+NKG2C- and CD3+CD56-NKG2C+ T cells.

The CDR3 loop spans 16 amino acids. CDR1 is DFQATT, CDR2 SNEGSKA, per germline (reference sequence). Study conclusions and caveats: A handful of donors likewise had their CD3+CD56-NKG2C+ fraction led by these clonotypes.

UMI-tagged 5'RACE template switching yielded the TCR beta cDNA. TCRdb re-analyzed the 5' RACE reads; it lists each CDR3 protein once, without DNA. In all, the sample yields 3,000 or so distinct CDR3 sequences. A note on this clonotype: Its antigen is not known.

Sequencing was performed on blood T cells: a sorted CD56 or NKG2C T cell subset, CD4+ or CD8+ T cells, or bulk PBMC T cells (not recorded which). The sequence came from a woman aged 18-30 years in good health. The chain carries TRBV20-1 and TRBJ2-2; TCRdb's assignment of TRBD1 cannot be checked, as there is no DNA. The CDR3 protein is CSARDPAGGDTGELFF.